This TCR beta chain was recovered during a study of T cell repertoires in cytomegalovirus infection. Germline lookup yields CDR1 LNHNV and CDR2 YYDKDF (reference sequence). This CDR3 contains 16 residues. V was trimmed by 0 bases and J by 1 base, leaving 12 bases between them. TCRdb re-derived calls from the reads in MiXCR, one entry per CDR3 protein. In the table there are about 680,000 distinct CDR3 sequences, 20% to 30% of which are singletons. The specimen was CD8+ T cells from PBMCs. The sequence derives from a human donor in good health (CMV status not recorded). Some clones in this sample may be carry-over from other donors' samples. The chain links TRBV15 to TRBJ1-1, with a possible D match to TRBD1 (5 bases). CDR3 protein: CATSRDRGGGNTEAFF. The CDR3 DNA sequence: TGTGCCACCAGCAGAGATCGGGGGGGTGGGAACACTGAAGCTTTCTTT.